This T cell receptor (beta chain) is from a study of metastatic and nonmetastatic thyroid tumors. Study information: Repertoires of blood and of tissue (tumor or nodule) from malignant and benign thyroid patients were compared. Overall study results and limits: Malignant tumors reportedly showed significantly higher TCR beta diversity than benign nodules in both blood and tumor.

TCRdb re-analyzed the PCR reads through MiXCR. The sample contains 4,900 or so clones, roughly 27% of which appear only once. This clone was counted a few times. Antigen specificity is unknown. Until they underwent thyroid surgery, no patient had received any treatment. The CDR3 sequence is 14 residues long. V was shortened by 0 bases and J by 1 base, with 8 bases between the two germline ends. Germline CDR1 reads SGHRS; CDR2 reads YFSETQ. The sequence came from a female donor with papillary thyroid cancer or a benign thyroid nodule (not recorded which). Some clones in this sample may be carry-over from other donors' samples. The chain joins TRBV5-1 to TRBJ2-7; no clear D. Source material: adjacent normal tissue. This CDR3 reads CASSLEAGSYEQYF. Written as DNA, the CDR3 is TGCGCCAGCAGCTTGGAGGCCGGTTCCTACGAGCAGTACTTC.